This T cell receptor beta chain was retrieved from a study of blood T cell repertoires in COVID-19. Original data processing: Estimates of nucleated cell counts were drawn from the amplification of reference gene primers. Repertoires were generated with immunoSEQ multiplex PCR, while TCRdb's copy carries only in-frame clones and drops some. V, J and clone size derive from that table, while D and trimming were established from the DNA sequence. The sample lists 110,000 or so clones; around 84% were seen once. Trimming cost V 3 bases and J 3 bases; bases outside gene matches: 4. CDR3 size: 16 residues. Germline V gives CDR1 MDHEN, CDR2 SYDVKM.

Source material: peripheral blood. This clonotype was sampled from a human donor in a cohort sampled during active COVID-19. The rearrangement joins TRBV28 to TRBJ2-1; 11 positions agree with TRBD2. CDR3 coding DNA: TGTGCCAGCAGTTTCCGACTAGCGGGACGCTACAATGAGCAGTTCTTC. Its translation: CASSFRLAGRYNEQFF.